Listed here are 13 T cell receptor beta chains from one sample, sequenced in a study of early T cells in non-severe SARS-CoV-2 infection. In TCRdb, the 5' RACE reads were re-called with MiXCR into one record per CDR3 protein. Here the sample spans tens of thousands of distinct CDR3 sequences, 5.4% being singletons. Sample: whole blood. The source is an adult who was a healthcare worker with PCR-confirmed SARS-CoV-2 infection or an uninfected control (not recorded which).

There are a few counts of this clonotype. The chain uses TRBV28 and TRBJ2-1; 8 bases are shared with TRBD2. In germline, CDR1 is MDHEN, CDR2 SYDVKM. This CDR3 has 16 amino acids. Trimming took 4 bases from V and 5 from J; bases not matched to a gene: 10. The CDR3 is CASSSHMGRGDNEQFF. In nucleotides, the CDR3 is TGTGCCAGCAGTTCCCACATGGGGCGGGGGGACAATGAGCAGTTCTTC.

V is TRBV20-1 and J is TRBJ2-3; 10 nucleotides line up with TRBD2. The CDR3 extends over 16 amino acids. The J segment lost 1 base and the V segment lost 0 bases, leaving 4 bases of the junction unmatched. Germline V gene sequence: CDR1 DFQATT, CDR2 SNEGSKA (reference sequence). CDR3 sequence reads: CSARELAGSRTDTQYF. The CDR3 DNA reads as TGCAGTGCTAGAGAACTAGCGGGATCCCGCACAGATACGCAGTATTTT.

The CDR3, as DNA: TGTGCCAGCAGCCGTCGCGGATACGAGCAGTACTTC. Translated, it gives CASSRRGYEQYF. This chain joins TRBV7-9 and TRBJ2-7; D is ambiguous. CDR3 length equals 12 residues. Per the germline V gene, CDR1 is SEHNR and CDR2 is FQNEAQ (reference sequence). The ends were cut back, 5 bases at V and 4 bases at J, with 9 bases in the middle.

The rearrangement uses TRBV29-1 and TRBJ2-5, with D tentatively TRBD2 (5 bases). CDR1 and CDR2 (germline): SQVTM, ANQGSEA. The V gene lost 8 bases and the J gene lost 0 bases, with 16 bases spanning the gap. This CDR3 comprises 14 residues. The CDR3 is CSLSGWPNQETQYF. Written as DNA, the CDR3 is TGCAGCCTTTCGGGATGGCCGAACCAAGAGACCCAGTACTTC. The whole variable domain, filled in from reference TRBV29-1 and TRBJ2-5, reads SAVISQKPSRDICQRGTSLTIQCQVDSQVTMMFWYRQQPGQSLTLIATANQGSEATYESGFVIDKFPISRPNLTFSTLTVSNMSPEDSSIYLCSLSGWPNQETQYFGPGTRLLVL.

There are many counts of this clonotype. This chain connects TRBV20-1 to TRBJ2-3; the match to TRBD2 covers 16 bases. Germline assignment: CDR1 DFQATT and CDR2 SNEGSKA (reference sequence). The junction had 15 bases not matched to a gene; V was cut back by 4 bases and J by 2 bases. The CDR3 is made up of 20 amino acids. In DNA, the CDR3 is TGCAGTGCTAACCCTATACCGGGACTAGCGGGGGGGCCCTCCACAGATACGCAGTATTTT. Translated: CSANPIPGLAGGPSTDTQYF.

This chain joins TRBV7-2 and TRBJ1-1; the D is unclear. This CDR3 has 12 amino acids. Germline V CDR1 and CDR2: SGHTA, FQGNSA. Between the trimmed V and J ends, which lost 2 bases and 8 bases, there was a span of 9 bases. The DNA for the CDR3 is TGTGCCAGCAGCTTAAATGCGTTGGAAGCTTTCTTT. Amino acids: CASSLNALEAFF.

This clonotype has more than one count but fewer than ten. V gene TRBV7-3 combines with J gene TRBJ1-6; the D is unclear. The CDR3 length is 13 residues. Germline CDR1 reads SGHTA; CDR2 reads FQGTGA. The germline V and J ends were trimmed by 6 bases and 8 bases, with 11 bases remaining between them. The DNA of the CDR3 is TGTGCCAGCAGATCGGCCCCGGATTCACCCCTCCACTTT. Translating gives CASRSAPDSPLHF.

This clonotype was seen more than once but under ten times. V gene TRBV4-2 combines with J gene TRBJ1-6; D is uncertain. This CDR3 contains 15 residues. With 4 bases removed from V and 3 bases from J, the gap between germline ends came to 10 bases. Germline lookup yields CDR1 LGHNA and CDR2 YNFKEQ. This chain's CDR3 is CASSRTGVYNSPLHF. In DNA form, the CDR3 reads TGTGCCAGCAGCCGCACCGGGGTCTATAATTCACCCCTCCACTTT.

This chain joins TRBV7-3 and TRBJ2-1; 9 bases match TRBD2. With 2 bases clipped from V and 5 bases from J, the junction kept 7 bases outside the gene matches. The CDR3 runs 16 residues. The germline V gene encodes CDR1 SGHTA and CDR2 FQGTGA. The DNA of the CDR3 is TGTGCCAGCAGCTTAGGGGGTCTAGCGGGGCACAATGAGCAGTTCTTC. Translation: CASSLGGLAGHNEQFF.

This clonotype was seen more than once but under ten times. This chain uses TRBV24-1 with TRBJ2-7; D uncertain. This CDR3 contains 14 residues. Germline loops: CDR1 KGHDR, CDR2 SFDVKD. The V end lost 0 bases, the J end lost 0 bases, and 5 bases lay between the germline ends. The CDR3 DNA reads TGTGCCACCAGTGATTTGCCCCTCTCCTACGAGCAGTACTTC. This codes for CATSDLPLSYEQYF.

This clonotype appeared many times. V gene TRBV30 combines with J gene TRBJ2-2; tentative D call: TRBD1 (6 bases). Deletions cut 3 bases from V and 2 bases from J, with 19 bases between. This CDR3 has 17 amino acids. Germline V gene lookup returns CDR1 GTSNPN and CDR2 SVGIG (reference sequence). The CDR3 DNA reads as TGTGCCTGGAGGACGTCTCGGGGACATCTAAACACCGGGGAGCTGTTTTTT. It yields the protein CAWRTSRGHLNTGELFF.

The rearrangement joins TRBV6-2 or TRBV6-3 to TRBJ2-7; 8 nucleotides match TRBD1. The CDR3 is 14 residues long. V shed 7 bases and J 0 bases; nucleotides not matched to a gene: 5. Per germline, CDR1 MNHEY and CDR2 SVGEGT. CDR3 residues: CASTGQGGSYEQYF. The CDR3 DNA sequence: TGTGCCAGCACTGGACAGGGAGGCTCCTACGAGCAGTACTTC.

This clonotype was recorded a few times. This chain connects TRBV7-8 to TRBJ1-5, with D uncertain. Trimming removed 3 bases at V and 6 bases at J, with 9 bases between. Germline V gene data show CDR1 as SGHVS and CDR2 as FQNEAQ. CDR3 length equals 13 residues. The CDR3 reads CASSLNELQPQHF. The CDR3 DNA reads as TGTGCCAGCAGCTTGAACGAGCTTCAGCCCCAGCATTTT.